Reported below is one T cell receptor (beta chain). Here immunoSEQ multiplex PCR was the method, and the copy in TCRdb shows in-frame clones only, minus some. Among more than 10,000 clones listed, approximately 84% were seen once. The data were taken from a study of blood T cell dynamics during melanoma immunotherapy. The time point here: pre-treatment baseline. The ends were cut back, 3 bases at V and 9 bases at J, with 15 bases in the middle. The CDR3 is 14 amino acids. Germline V gives CDR1 SGHAT, CDR2 FQNNGV. This TCR was recovered from a human donor with melanoma. The sample was blood, taken from a patient treated with checkpoint blockade. The chain joins TRBV11-2 to TRBJ2-1; the D gene is possibly TRBD2 (5 bases). The CDR3 DNA follows: TGTGCCAGCAGCTTGTTACTAGAGCTAGGTGAGCAGTTCTTC. Residues: CASSLLLELGEQFF.